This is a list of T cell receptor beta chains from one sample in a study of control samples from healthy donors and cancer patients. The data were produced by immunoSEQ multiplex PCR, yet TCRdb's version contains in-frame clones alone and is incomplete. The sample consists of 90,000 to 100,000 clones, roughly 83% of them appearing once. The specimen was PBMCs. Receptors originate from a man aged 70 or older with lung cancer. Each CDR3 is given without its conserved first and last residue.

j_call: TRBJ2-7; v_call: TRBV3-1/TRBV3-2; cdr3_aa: ASSQVAGSSYEQY
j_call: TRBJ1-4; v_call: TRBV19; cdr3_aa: ASRTGQRATNEKLF
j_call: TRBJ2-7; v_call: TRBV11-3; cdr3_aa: ASSLDSGDTAYEQC
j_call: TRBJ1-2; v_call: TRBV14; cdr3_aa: ASSPGPSYGYT
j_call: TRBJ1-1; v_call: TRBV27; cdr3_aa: ASSSPPGTGYTEAF
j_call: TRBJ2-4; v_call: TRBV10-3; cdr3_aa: AISDLGAKNIQY
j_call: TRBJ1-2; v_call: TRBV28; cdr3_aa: ASSGDGVWDYGYT
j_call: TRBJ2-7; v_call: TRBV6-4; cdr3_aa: ASSGSPGTGDSYEQY
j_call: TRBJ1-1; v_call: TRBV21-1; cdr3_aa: ASSKLRRTQGKAF
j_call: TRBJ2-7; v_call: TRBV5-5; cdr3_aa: ASSIQGLEQY
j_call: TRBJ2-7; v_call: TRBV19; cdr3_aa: ASSKRGLTYEQY
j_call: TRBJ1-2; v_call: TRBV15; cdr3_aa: ATSRASAGGVYGYT
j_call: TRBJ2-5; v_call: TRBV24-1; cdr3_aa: ATRGAGVTQY
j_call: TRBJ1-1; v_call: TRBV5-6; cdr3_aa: ASSLGTGGTEAF
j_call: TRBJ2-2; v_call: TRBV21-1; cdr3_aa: ASSHTLGHPHTGELF
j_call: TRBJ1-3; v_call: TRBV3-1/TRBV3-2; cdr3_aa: ASSRRGDSGNTIY
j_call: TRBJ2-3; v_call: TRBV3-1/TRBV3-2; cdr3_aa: ASSQDTGVVSTDTQY
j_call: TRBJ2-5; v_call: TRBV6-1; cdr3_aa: ASSEKVLAGGLSQETQY
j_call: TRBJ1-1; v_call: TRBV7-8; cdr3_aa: ASSLREGTEAF
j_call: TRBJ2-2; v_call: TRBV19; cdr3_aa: ASSAGTLNTGELF
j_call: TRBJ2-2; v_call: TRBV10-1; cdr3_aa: ASSRDRGNTGELF
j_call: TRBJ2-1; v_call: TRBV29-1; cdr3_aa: SVKTSGGYYNEQF
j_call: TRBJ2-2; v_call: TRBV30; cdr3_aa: AWSLTANTGELF
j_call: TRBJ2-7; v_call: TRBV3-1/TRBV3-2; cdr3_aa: PPSQGGGRPYEQY
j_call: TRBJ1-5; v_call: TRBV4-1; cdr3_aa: ASSQGQGKWSNQPQH
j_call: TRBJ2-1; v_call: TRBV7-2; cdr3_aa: ASSLTPGSLDNEQF
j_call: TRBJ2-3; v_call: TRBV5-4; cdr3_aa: ASRRDFGGGNTDTQY
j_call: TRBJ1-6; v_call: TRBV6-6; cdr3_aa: ASILQGAGDNSPLH
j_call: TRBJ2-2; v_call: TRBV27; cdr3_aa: ASRSGGPTGELF
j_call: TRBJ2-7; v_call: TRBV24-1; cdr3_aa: ATSDTTSYEQY
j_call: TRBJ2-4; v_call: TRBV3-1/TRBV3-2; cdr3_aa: ASSQAPTATWSKNIQY
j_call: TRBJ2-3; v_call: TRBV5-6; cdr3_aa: ASSFQVLAGTDTQY
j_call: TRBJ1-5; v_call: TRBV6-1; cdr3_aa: ASSDRSGAGEQTINQPQH
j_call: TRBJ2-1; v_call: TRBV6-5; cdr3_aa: ASTKRQGARNEQF
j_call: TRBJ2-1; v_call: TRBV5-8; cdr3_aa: ASSLGQKNNEQF
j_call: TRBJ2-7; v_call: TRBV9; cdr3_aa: ASREGLVEQY
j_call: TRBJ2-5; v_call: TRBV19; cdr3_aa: ASRPTGTQETQY
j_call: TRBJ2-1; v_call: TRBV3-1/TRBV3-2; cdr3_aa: ASSPWTSGGNEQF
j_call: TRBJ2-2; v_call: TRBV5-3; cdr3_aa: ARSPRTGGTGELF